These 14 T cell receptor beta chains originate from one sample sequenced in a study of radiotherapy plus CTLA-4 blockade in lung cancer (dated by TCRdb to about 2018). The library came from the immunoSEQ multiplex PCR assay. In TCRdb, the immuneACCESS table is reduced to in-frame sequences with V and J assigned. These tables do not hold every clone; where another copy was compared, an unresolved V gene accounts for under half, and the others remain unexplained. The sample has about 41,000 clones on record, 60% to 80% of them singletons. The top ten clonotypes cover 8.3% of the sample. Specimen: peripheral blood, collected from a patient treated with radiotherapy plus ipilimumab. The source of these receptors is a human donor with non-small cell lung cancer who had stable disease on radiotherapy plus ipilimumab.

This clone has just a few counts. The V call is TRBV28, the J call TRBJ1-6; TRBD1 is a possible D gene (5 bases). This CDR3 is 19 amino acids long. Germline V CDR1 and CDR2: MDHEN, SYDVKM. Trimming took off 5 bases at V and 0 bases at J, with 20 bases between the two ends. The CDR3 protein is CASSPAKQDPLSYNSPLHF. For the CDR3, the DNA is TGTGCCAGCAGTCCTGCAAAACAGGATCCTCTCTCCTATAATTCACCCCTCCACTTT.

This clone was counted between two and nine times. The chain combines TRBV13 with TRBJ2-1; unclear D gene. This CDR3 has 15 residues. V was cut by 5 bases and J by 7 bases, with 18 bases left in between. Germline V CDR1 and CDR2: PRHDT, FYEKMQ (reference sequence). The CDR3: CASSPKDRIGNEQFF. In nucleotides, the CDR3 is TGTGCCAGCAGCCCCAAGGACCGTATAGGGAATGAGCAGTTCTTC.

This chain links TRBV7-6 with TRBJ1-5; D remains ambiguous. V lost 1 base, J lost 3 bases, and 4 bases lay in between. CDR1 is SGHVS, CDR2 FNYEAQ, per germline. The CDR3 loop spans 13 amino acids. The CDR3 here is CASSLELNQPQHF. For the CDR3, the DNA is TGTGCCAGCAGCTTAGAGCTCAATCAGCCCCAGCATTTT. Variable domain in full (rest from reference TRBV7-6 and TRBJ1-5): GAGVSQSPRYKVTKRGQDVALRCDPISGHVSLYWYRQALGQGPEFLTYFNYEAQQDKSGLPNDRFSAERPEGSISTLTIQRTEQRDSAMYRCASSLELNQPQHFGDGTRLSIL.

The rearrangement links TRBV5-1 to TRBJ1-6; weak D call: TRBD1 (5 bases). From germline, CDR1 is SGHRS and CDR2 YFSETQ. The CDR3 runs 15 residues. V shed 5 bases and J shed 9 bases, with 18 bases lying between them. CDR3 bases: TGCGCCAGCAGGACAGAGGGAGTGGGTATTTCACCCCTCCACTTT. The encoded protein is CASRTEGVGISPLHF.

This chain joins TRBV10-3 and TRBJ1-5, with TRBD1 matching 9 bases. V dropped 3 bases and J dropped 7; count of bases not matched to a gene: 7. Germline CDR1 is ENHRY and CDR2 is SYGVKD. The CDR3 has 15 residues. DNA for the CDR3: TGTGCCATCAGTGACTCAGACAGGGGGTACCAGCCCCAGCATTTT. Its protein product is CAISDSDRGYQPQHF.

The CDR3 protein is CASSLGQAFTF. The CDR3, as DNA: TGTGCCAGCAGTCTAGGACAGGCTTTCACCTTC. The chain employs TRBV6-5 and TRBJ1-2; 7 bases are a match to TRBD1. This CDR3 comprises 11 residues. V shed 5 bases and J 13 bases; nucleotides not matched to a gene: 7. Germline lookup yields CDR1 MNHEY and CDR2 SVGAGI.

The V gene is TRBV5-1, the J gene TRBJ2-5, with a tentative D call TRBD1 (5 bases). From germline, CDR1 is SGHRS and CDR2 YFSETQ. Deletions cut 0 bases from V and 2 bases from J, with 5 bases between. The CDR3 covers 13 residues. This chain's CDR3 is CASSLDRQETQYF. CDR3 nucleotide sequence: TGCGCCAGCAGCTTGGACAGGCAAGAGACCCAGTACTTC.

The chain combines TRBV11-2 with TRBJ2-5; a weak D match, TRBD1 (6 bases). Trimming removed 6 bases from V and 4 bases from J, with 12 bases in between. Per the germline V gene, CDR1 is SGHAT and CDR2 is FQNNGV. The CDR3 loop spans 13 amino acids. The CDR3 DNA reads as TGTGCCAGCAGTCTGGGGGCGAGAGAGACCCAGTACTTC. It yields the protein CASSLGARETQYF. Full variable domain (remainder filled in from reference TRBV11-2 and TRBJ2-5): EAGVAQSPRYKIIEKRQSVAFWCNPISGHATLYWYQQILGQGPKLLIQFQNNGVVDDSQLPKDRFSAERLKGVDSTLKIQPAKLEDSAVYLCASSLGARETQYFGPGTRLLVL.

The V gene is TRBV7-8, the J gene TRBJ2-1; D possibly uses TRBD1 or TRBD2 (6 bases each). The CDR3 has 15 residues. The ends were cut back, 6 bases at V and 7 bases at J, with 19 bases in the middle. Germline CDR1 and CDR2: SGHVS and FQNEAQ. The CDR3 loop is CASSSFSGASNEQFF. The CDR3 coding sequence is TGTGCCAGCAGTTCCTTCTCGGGGGCCTCTAATGAGCAGTTCTTC.

The rearrangement joins TRBV28 to TRBJ1-1, with TRBD1 identical over 8 bases. Germline CDR1 MDHEN, CDR2 SYDVKM. CDR3 length: 12 residues. V trimming: 6 bases; J trimming: 4 bases; junction bases outside the gene matches: 1. The CDR3 sequence is CASRTGGTEAFF. The DNA of the CDR3 is TGTGCCAGCAGAACAGGGGGCACTGAAGCTTTCTTT. Looking up the rest from reference TRBV28 and TRBJ1-1 gives the full variable domain: DVKVTQSSRYLVKRTGEKVFLECVQDMDHENMFWYRQDPGLGLRLIYFSYDVKMKEKGDIPEGYSVSREKKERFSLILESASTNQTSMYLCASRTGGTEAFFGQGTRLTVV.

This sequence joins TRBV5-1 and TRBJ2-3, with 8 nucleotides matching TRBD2. In germline, CDR1 is SGHRS, CDR2 YFSETQ. V dropped 4 bases and J dropped 4; count of bases not matched to a gene: 11. This CDR3 is 16 amino acids long. CDR3 residues: CASSREGIVGPDTQYF. Written as DNA, the CDR3 is TGCGCCAGCAGCCGGGAGGGCATCGTGGGCCCAGATACGCAGTATTTT.

V and J are TRBV5-4 and TRBJ2-5; 7 positions agree with TRBD2. V lost 1 base, J lost 4 bases, and 10 bases stayed unmatched. This CDR3 comprises 16 residues. CDR1 SGHNT and CDR2 YYREEE come from the germline V gene (reference sequence). Written as DNA, the CDR3 is TGTGCCAGCAGCTTGATTTCGACTAGCCAGGCAGAGACCCAGTACTTC. It encodes CASSLISTSQAETQYF.

This chain uses TRBV11-2 with TRBJ2-7; 11 bases match TRBD1. The CDR3 runs to 15 residues. J gave up 3 bases and V 4 bases, and 5 bases lay outside the gene matches. The germline CDR1 and CDR2 sequences are SGHAT and FQNNGV. CDR3 DNA sequence: TGTGCCAGCAGCTACGGGACAGGGGGTGGCTACGAGCAGTACGTC. It is translated as CASSYGTGGGYEQYV.

The sample holds a few counts of this clone. The chain combines TRBV11-2 with TRBJ1-2; D might be TRBD1 (5 bases). The length of the CDR3 is 16 residues. V lost 6 bases and J 2 bases, leaving 19 bases between the germline ends. The V gene's germline CDR1 is SGHAT and CDR2 FQNNGV. Here the CDR3 DNA reads TGTGCCAGCAGTTCTCCGAATTGGGGGAACAACTATGGCTACACCTTC. Translated: CASSSPNWGNNYGYTF.